This record covers a single TCR beta chain. The antigen is unknown. V trimming: 2 bases; J trimming: 6 bases; junction bases outside the gene matches: 3. Per the germline V gene, CDR1 is MNHEY and CDR2 is SMNVEV (reference sequence). The CDR3 is 14 residues long. Profiling relied on immunoSEQ multiplex PCR, and the TCRdb table lists in-frame clones only, not all of them. Here the sample spans roughly 150,000 clones, around 93% being singletons. These data originate in a study of T cell responses to AZD1222 COVID-19 vaccine. Overall study results and limits: Only 5 or 6 people who got AZD1222 tested seropositive at baseline.

This specimen was peripheral blood, taken on day 0 of AZD1222 vaccination. This sequence was found in an adult in good health. This sequence joins TRBV27 and TRBJ2-1; TRBD2 matches at 8 bases. The CDR3 sequence: CASSLGTSPNEQFF. Written as DNA, the CDR3 is TGTGCCAGCAGTTTAGGGACTAGTCCCAATGAGCAGTTCTTC.